The 6 T cell receptor beta chains reported below all come from one sample, sequenced in a study of radiation and T cells in renal cell carcinoma. Regarding treatment: treatment-naive control, cytoreductive nephrectomy. Clones were sequenced by immunoSEQ multiplex PCR, and TCRdb holds only the in-frame ones, with some missing. The sample has tens of thousands of clones; about 62% are singletons. Sequenced material: tumor tissue, taken from a patient whose treatment was nephrectomy without radiotherapy. These receptor sequences come from a man aged 40-55 years with renal cell carcinoma.

V gene TRBV28 combines with J gene TRBJ2-1; D could derive from TRBD1 or TRBD2 (5 bases each). Germline CDR1 reads MDHEN; CDR2 reads SYDVKM. V was shortened by 7 bases and J by 5 bases, with 18 bases between the two germline ends. CDR3 length equals 15 residues. CDR3 bases: TGTGCCAGCAAACAACCGGGACCTGGGGACAATGAGCAGTTCTTC. This codes for CASKQPGPGDNEQFF.

The chain joins TRBV18 to TRBJ1-6; no clear D. The CDR3 length is 13 residues. V gave up 5 bases and J gave up 14 bases, with 16 bases separating them. The germline gives CDR1 KGHSH, CDR2 LQKENI. CDR3 loop: CASSSPAGTALHF. The CDR3 bases are TGTGCCAGCTCATCTCCGGCGGGCACAGCCCTCCACTTT. The variable domain in full, completed from reference TRBV18 and TRBJ1-6, reads NAGVMQNPRHLVRRRGQEARLRCSPMKGHSHVYWYRQLPEEGLKFMVYLQKENIIDESGMPKERFSAEFPKEGPSILRIQQVVRGDSAAYFCASSSPAGTALHFGNGTRLTVT.

This clone was counted only a few times. This sequence joins TRBV5-1 and TRBJ2-7, with 8 bases aligning to TRBD2. V shed 4 bases and J 4 bases; nucleotides not matched to a gene: 7. CDR1 is SGHRS, CDR2 YFSETQ, per germline. This CDR3 spans 14 amino acids. The CDR3 DNA reads as TGCGCCAGCAGCATCGCCGGGACTAGGTACGAGCAGTACTTC. Translated: CASSIAGTRYEQYF.

This chain links TRBV18 with TRBJ2-6, with a tentative D call TRBD2 (5 bases). Germline CDR1 is KGHSH and CDR2 is LQKENI. Deletions cut 4 bases from V and 3 bases from J, with 22 bases between. The CDR3 is 19 amino acids. The CDR3 reads CASSLTAGTGSGGANVLTF. The CDR3 DNA sequence: TGTGCCAGCTCACTGACCGCAGGCACGGGATCAGGTGGGGCCAACGTCCTGACTTTC.

This clone rates as large. The chain is built from TRBV6-1 and TRBJ1-1; 7 nucleotides agree with TRBD1. Losses at the gene ends were 4 bases for V and 8 bases for J; bases not matched to a gene: 7. This CDR3 region has 13 residues. From germline, CDR1 is MNHNS and CDR2 SASEGT. The DNA of the CDR3 is TGTGCCAGCAGTGCGGGGACAGCCGGGGAAGCTTTCTTT. Amino acid sequence: CASSAGTAGEAFF.

There are a few counts of this clone. The J gene is TRBJ2-7, the V gene TRBV10-3; TRBD1 is a possible D gene (6 bases). The germline V gene has CDR1 ENHRY and CDR2 SYGVKD. This CDR3 contains 11 residues. Trimming took off 10 bases at V and 3 bases at J, with 10 bases between the two ends. The CDR3 nucleotides are TGTGCCACTCGACAGGACTACGAGCAGTACGTC. Translation gives CATRQDYEQYV.